These T cell receptor beta chains were read from a single sample in a study of T cell repertoires in cytomegalovirus infection. A single record per CDR3 protein comes from TCRdb applying MiXCR to the reads. There are about 740,000 distinct CDR3 sequences in the sample; 35% to 45% occur only once, and roughly 2.8% lies in the top ten. Sequenced input: PBMCs. The source is a human donor in good health (CMV status not recorded). Some clones in this sample may be carry-over from other donors' samples. Both conserved end residues are trimmed from each CDR3. The order of the fields is V gene, J gene, CDR3 protein.

v_gene: TRBV27; j_gene: TRBJ2-1; CDR3aa: ASSRRDRDVQF
v_gene: TRBV7-9; j_gene: TRBJ2-1; CDR3aa: ASEGAYNEQF
v_gene: TRBV7-3; j_gene: TRBJ2-4; CDR3aa: ASSLGTGLFGKNIQY
v_gene: TRBV7-6; j_gene: TRBJ2-3; CDR3aa: ASSFSTTGDTQY
v_gene: TRBV7-9; j_gene: TRBJ2-2; CDR3aa: ASSLVQYTGELF
v_gene: TRBV12-3/TRBV12-4; j_gene: TRBJ2-6; CDR3aa: AVALGAGANVLT
v_gene: TRBV7-9; j_gene: TRBJ2-7; CDR3aa: ASSQGLDGLYEQY
v_gene: TRBV7-2; j_gene: TRBJ2-3; CDR3aa: ASNYRFTDTQY
v_gene: TRBV27; j_gene: TRBJ2-1; CDR3aa: ASSRVAGVGNEQF
v_gene: TRBV28; j_gene: TRBJ1-2; CDR3aa: ASSLATESGYT
v_gene: TRBV20-1; j_gene: TRBJ2-7; CDR3aa: SAAGTSSYEQY
v_gene: TRBV6-1; j_gene: TRBJ2-3; CDR3aa: ASSESGTGTDTQY
v_gene: TRBV6-1; j_gene: TRBJ1-1; CDR3aa: ASRTPGQLNTEAF
v_gene: TRBV20-1; j_gene: TRBJ2-3; CDR3aa: SARDDSTSTDTQY
v_gene: TRBV6-2/TRBV6-3; j_gene: TRBJ1-5; CDR3aa: ASNGQSQPQH
v_gene: TRBV6-4; j_gene: TRBJ2-1; CDR3aa: ASSEGPFNEQF
v_gene: TRBV10-3; j_gene: TRBJ2-7; CDR3aa: AAQGFDIHEQY
v_gene: TRBV20-1; j_gene: TRBJ2-1; CDR3aa: SASHLRDEQF
v_gene: TRBV7-9; j_gene: TRBJ1-4; CDR3aa: ASSLDRGSEKLF
v_gene: TRBV6-1; j_gene: TRBJ2-3; CDR3aa: ASDLTDTQY
v_gene: TRBV19; j_gene: TRBJ1-5; CDR3aa: ASGGVGNQPQH
v_gene: TRBV28; j_gene: TRBJ1-5; CDR3aa: ASSLSVSQPQH
v_gene: TRBV11-1; j_gene: TRBJ1-2; CDR3aa: ASSLSDRLYGYT
v_gene: TRBV5-6; j_gene: TRBJ1-1; CDR3aa: ASSFPDRIEAF
v_gene: TRBV7-2; j_gene: TRBJ2-4; CDR3aa: ASTLNPGGRGKNIQY
v_gene: TRBV28; j_gene: TRBJ2-3; CDR3aa: ASSLQAADTQY
v_gene: TRBV12-5; j_gene: TRBJ2-2; CDR3aa: ASGAGTGANTGELF
v_gene: TRBV7-2; j_gene: TRBJ2-2; CDR3aa: ASSPQGNTGELF
v_gene: TRBV2; j_gene: TRBJ1-1; CDR3aa: ASSAQYTEAF
v_gene: TRBV12-3/TRBV12-4; j_gene: TRBJ1-3; CDR3aa: ASSTTRDGNTIY
v_gene: TRBV18; j_gene: TRBJ1-4; CDR3aa: ASSPPERAGEKLF
v_gene: TRBV28; j_gene: TRBJ1-4; CDR3aa: ASSLDAGTEVGEKLF
v_gene: TRBV10-3; j_gene: TRBJ2-4; CDR3aa: AISESGTGIAKNIQY
v_gene: TRBV6-1; j_gene: TRBJ1-5; CDR3aa: ASNVQGLRNQPQH
v_gene: TRBV4-1; j_gene: TRBJ1-2; CDR3aa: ASSQDADDGYT
v_gene: TRBV7-2; j_gene: TRBJ1-1; CDR3aa: ASSPSGVLTEAF
v_gene: TRBV7-2; j_gene: TRBJ2-3; CDR3aa: ASSLDHAPGTDTQY
v_gene: TRBV6-2/TRBV6-3; j_gene: TRBJ2-1; CDR3aa: ASSYRLRSSYNEPF